This T cell receptor (beta chain) was retrieved from a study of blood T cell repertoires in COVID-19. Libraries were prepared by immunoSEQ multiplex PCR; TCRdb keeps only in-frame clonotypes and omits some of them. This sample carries some 270,000 clones, more than 70% of them seen once, and the ten largest clones take approximately 6%. Enrollment of patients from Seattle took place during active infection, with longitudinal follow-up. Germline V gene data show CDR1 as MDHEN and CDR2 as SYDVKM. The CDR3 runs 15 residues. With 8 bases clipped from V and 2 bases from J, the junction kept 7 bases outside the gene matches.

This rearrangement joins TRBV28 to TRBJ1-3; 9 bases match TRBD1. The receptor's source is a woman at least 80 years old with COVID-19, enrolled during active disease. The sample comprised peripheral blood. The CDR3 loop is CASGTGTYTGNTIYF. The CDR3 nucleotides read TGTGCCAGCGGGACAGGGACGTATACTGGAAACACCATATATTTT.